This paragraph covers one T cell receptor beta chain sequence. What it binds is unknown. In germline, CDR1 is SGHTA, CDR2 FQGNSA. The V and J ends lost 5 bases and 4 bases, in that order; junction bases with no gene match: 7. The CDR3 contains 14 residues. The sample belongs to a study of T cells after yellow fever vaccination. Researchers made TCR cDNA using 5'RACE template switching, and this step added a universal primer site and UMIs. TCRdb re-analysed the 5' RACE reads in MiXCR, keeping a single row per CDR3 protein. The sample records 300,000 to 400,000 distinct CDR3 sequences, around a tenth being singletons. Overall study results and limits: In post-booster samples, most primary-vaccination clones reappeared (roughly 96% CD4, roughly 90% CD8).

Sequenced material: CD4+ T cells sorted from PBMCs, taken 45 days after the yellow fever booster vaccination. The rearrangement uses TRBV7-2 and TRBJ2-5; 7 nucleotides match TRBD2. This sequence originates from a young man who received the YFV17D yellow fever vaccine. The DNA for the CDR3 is TGTGCCAGCAGCCGGATAGGCGGGGGAGAGACCCAGTACTTC. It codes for CASSRIGGGETQYF.